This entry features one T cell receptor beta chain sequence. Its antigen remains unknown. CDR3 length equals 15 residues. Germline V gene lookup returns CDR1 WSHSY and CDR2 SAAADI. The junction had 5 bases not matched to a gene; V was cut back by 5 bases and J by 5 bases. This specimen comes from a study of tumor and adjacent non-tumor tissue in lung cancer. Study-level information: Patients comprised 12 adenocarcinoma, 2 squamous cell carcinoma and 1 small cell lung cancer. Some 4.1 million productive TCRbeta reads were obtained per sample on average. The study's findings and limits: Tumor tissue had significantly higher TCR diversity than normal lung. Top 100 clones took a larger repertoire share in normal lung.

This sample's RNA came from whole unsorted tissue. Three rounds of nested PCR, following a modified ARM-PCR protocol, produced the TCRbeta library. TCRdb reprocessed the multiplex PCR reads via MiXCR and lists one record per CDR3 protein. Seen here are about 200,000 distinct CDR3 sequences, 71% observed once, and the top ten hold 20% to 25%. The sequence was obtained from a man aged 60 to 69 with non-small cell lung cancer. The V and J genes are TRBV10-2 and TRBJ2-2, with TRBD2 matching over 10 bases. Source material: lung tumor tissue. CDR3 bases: TGCGCCAGCAGTTGGAGCGGGAGGGTGACCGGGGAGCTGTTTTTT. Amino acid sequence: CASSWSGRVTGELFF.